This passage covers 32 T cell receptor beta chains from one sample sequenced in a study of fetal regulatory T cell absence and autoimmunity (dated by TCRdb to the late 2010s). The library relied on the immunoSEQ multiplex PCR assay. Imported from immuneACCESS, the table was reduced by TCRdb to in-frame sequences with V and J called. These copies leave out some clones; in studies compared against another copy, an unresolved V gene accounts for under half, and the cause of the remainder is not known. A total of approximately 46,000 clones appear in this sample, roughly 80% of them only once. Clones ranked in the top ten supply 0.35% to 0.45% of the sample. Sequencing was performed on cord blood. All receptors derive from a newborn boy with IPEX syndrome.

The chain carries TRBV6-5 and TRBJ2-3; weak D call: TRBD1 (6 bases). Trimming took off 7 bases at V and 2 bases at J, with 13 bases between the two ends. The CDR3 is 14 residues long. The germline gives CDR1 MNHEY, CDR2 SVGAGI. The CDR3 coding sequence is TGTGCCAGCAAAAGGGGGACAAACACAGATACGCAGTATTTT. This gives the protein CASKRGTNTDTQYF.

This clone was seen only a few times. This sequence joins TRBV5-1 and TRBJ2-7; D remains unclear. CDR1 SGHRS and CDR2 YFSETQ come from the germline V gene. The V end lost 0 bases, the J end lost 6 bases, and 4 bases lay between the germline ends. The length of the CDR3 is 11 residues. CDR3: CASSLGGEQYF. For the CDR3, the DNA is TGCGCCAGCAGCTTGGGGGGCGAGCAGTACTTC.

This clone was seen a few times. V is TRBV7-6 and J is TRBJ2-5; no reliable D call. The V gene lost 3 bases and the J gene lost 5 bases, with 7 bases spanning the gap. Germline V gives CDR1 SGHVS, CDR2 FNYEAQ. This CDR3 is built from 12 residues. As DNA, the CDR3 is TGTGCCAGCAGCTTGGTATCGGAGACCCAGTACTTC. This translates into CASSLVSETQYF.

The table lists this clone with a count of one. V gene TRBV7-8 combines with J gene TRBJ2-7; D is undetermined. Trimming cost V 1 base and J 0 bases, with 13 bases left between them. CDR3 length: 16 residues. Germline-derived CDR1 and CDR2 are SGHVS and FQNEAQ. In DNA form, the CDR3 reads TGTGCCAGCAGCTTAGACGCGCGGATAAGCTCCTACGAGCAGTACTTC. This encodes CASSLDARISSYEQYF.

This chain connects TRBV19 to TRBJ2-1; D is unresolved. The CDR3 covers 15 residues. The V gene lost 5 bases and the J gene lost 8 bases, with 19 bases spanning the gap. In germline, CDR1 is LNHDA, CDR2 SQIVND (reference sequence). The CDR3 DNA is TGTGCCAGTAGTGTTGGCCTAGACCGACGTGATGAGCAGTTCTTC. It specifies CASSVGLDRRDEQFF.

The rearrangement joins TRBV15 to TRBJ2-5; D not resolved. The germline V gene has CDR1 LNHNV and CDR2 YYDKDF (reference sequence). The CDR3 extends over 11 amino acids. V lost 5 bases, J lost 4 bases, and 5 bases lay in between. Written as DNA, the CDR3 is TGTGCCACCAGCTCCGGAGAGACCCAGTACTTC. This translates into CATSSGETQYF. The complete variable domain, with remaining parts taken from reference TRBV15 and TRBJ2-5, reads DAMVIQNPRYQVTQFGKPVTLSCSQTLNHNVMYWYQQKSSQAPKLLFHYYDKDFNNEADTPDNFQSRRPNTSFCFLDIRSPGLGDTAMYLCATSSGETQYFGPGTRLLVL.

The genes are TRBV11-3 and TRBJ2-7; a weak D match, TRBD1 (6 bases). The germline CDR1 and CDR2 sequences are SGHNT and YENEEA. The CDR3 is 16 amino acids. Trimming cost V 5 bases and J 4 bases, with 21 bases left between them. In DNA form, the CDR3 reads TGTGCCAGCAGCCTTAGGGGTCCGGCAGGGGATTACGAGCAGTACTTC. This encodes CASSLRGPAGDYEQYF.

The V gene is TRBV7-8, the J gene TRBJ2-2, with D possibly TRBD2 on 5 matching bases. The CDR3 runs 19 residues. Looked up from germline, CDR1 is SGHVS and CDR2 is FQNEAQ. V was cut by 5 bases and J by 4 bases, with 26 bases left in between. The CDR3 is CASSPSPDLARAGTGELFF. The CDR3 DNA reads TGTGCCAGCAGCCCTTCTCCGGACTTAGCTAGAGCCGGCACCGGGGAGCTGTTTTTT.

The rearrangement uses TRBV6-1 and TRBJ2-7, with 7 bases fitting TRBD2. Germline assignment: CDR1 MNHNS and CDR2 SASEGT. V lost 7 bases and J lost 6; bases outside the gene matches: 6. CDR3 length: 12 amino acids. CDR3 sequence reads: CASTPPGGEQYF. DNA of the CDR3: TGTGCCAGCACCCCGCCGGGGGGCGAGCAGTACTTC.

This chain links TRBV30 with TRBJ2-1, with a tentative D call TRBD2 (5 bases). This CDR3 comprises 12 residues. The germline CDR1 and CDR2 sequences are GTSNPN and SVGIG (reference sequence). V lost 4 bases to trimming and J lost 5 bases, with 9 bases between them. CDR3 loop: CAWKSGDNEQFF. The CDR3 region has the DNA TGTGCCTGGAAAAGCGGAGACAATGAGCAGTTCTTC.

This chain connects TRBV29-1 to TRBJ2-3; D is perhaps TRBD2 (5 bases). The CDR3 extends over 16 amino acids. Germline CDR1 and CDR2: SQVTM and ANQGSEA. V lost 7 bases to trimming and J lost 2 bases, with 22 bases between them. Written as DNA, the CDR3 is TGCAGCGGCTCGAGGGCTTTAAGCGAGCCCACAGATACGCAGTATTTT. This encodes CSGSRALSEPTDTQYF.

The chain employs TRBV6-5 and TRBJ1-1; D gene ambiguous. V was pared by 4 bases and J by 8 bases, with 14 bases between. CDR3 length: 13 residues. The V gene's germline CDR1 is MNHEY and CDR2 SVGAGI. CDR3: CASSSTLGGEAFF. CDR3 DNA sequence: TGTGCCAGCAGTTCCACATTGGGTGGGGAAGCTTTCTTT.

The CDR3 DNA is TGTGCCAGCAGTCGGGGGGCTGGAAACACCATATATTTT. Its translation is CASSRGAGNTIYF. The chain combines TRBV6-5 with TRBJ1-3, with D maybe TRBD1 (5 bases). The CDR3 consists of 13 residues. Trimming left V 5 bases short and J 2 bases short, with 7 bases between. Germline values: CDR1 MNHEY, CDR2 SVGAGI.

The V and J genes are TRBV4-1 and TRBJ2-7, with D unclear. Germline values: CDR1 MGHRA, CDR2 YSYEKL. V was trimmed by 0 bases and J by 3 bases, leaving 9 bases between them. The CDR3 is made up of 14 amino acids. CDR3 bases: TGCGCCAGCAGCCAAGATATGGCCTTCTACGAGCAGTACTTC. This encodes CASSQDMAFYEQYF.

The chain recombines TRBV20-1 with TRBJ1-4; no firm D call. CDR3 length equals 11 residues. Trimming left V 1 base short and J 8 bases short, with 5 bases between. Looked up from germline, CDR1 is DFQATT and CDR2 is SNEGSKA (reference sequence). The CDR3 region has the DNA TGCAGTGCTAGAGCCCAAGAAAAACTGTTTTTT. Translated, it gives CSARAQEKLFF.

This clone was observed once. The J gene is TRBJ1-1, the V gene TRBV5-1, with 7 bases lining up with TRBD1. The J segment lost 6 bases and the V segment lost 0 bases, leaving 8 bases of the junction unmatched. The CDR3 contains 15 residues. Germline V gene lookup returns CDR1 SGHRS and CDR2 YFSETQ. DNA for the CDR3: TGCGCCAGCAGCTTGGGGACAGGCCAACCCGCTGAAGCTTTCTTT. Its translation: CASSLGTGQPAEAFF.

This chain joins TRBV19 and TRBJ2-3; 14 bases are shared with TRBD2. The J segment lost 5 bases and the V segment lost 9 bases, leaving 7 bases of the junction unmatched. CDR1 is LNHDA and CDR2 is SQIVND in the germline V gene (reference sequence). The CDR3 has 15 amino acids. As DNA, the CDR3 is TGTGCCAGCTTCGGACTAGCGGGAGGCAAAGATACGCAGTATTTT. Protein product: CASFGLAGGKDTQYF.

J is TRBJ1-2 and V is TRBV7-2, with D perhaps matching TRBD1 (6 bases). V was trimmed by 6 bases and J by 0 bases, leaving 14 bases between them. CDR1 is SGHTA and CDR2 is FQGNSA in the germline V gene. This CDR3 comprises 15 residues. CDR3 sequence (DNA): TGTGCCAGCAGATCCGGGACACTTGCTAACTATGGCTACACCTTC. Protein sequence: CASRSGTLANYGYTF. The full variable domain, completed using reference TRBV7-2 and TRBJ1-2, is GAGVSQSPSNKVTEKGKDVELRCDPISGHTALYWYRQSLGQGLEFLIYFQGNSAPDKSGLPSDRFSAERTGGSVSTLTIQRTQQEDSAVYLCASRSGTLANYGYTFGSGTRLTVV.

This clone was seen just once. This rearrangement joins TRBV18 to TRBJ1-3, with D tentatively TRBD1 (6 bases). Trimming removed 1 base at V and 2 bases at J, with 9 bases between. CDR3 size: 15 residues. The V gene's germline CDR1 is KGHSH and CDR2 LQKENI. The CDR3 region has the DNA TGTGCCAGCTCACCACGGACAGCCACTGGAAACACCATATATTTT. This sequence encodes CASSPRTATGNTIYF.

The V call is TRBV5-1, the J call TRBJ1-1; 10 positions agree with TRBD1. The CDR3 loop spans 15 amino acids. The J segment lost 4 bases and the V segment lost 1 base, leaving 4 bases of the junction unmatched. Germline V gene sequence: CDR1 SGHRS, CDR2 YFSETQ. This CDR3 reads CASSLPGQGGTEAFF. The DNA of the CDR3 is TGCGCCAGCAGCTTGCCCGGACAGGGGGGCACTGAAGCTTTCTTT.

CDR3 bases: TGTGCCAGCAGCTTGCGGCTAGCGGGGGTCACAGATACGCAGTATTTT. This codes for CASSLRLAGVTDTQYF. The V call is TRBV5-4, the J call TRBJ2-3; TRBD2 matches 10 bases. Germline V lookup: CDR1 SGHNT, CDR2 YYREEE (reference sequence). The CDR3 loop spans 16 amino acids. V was pared by 1 base and J by 2 bases, with 4 bases of the junction left unmatched.

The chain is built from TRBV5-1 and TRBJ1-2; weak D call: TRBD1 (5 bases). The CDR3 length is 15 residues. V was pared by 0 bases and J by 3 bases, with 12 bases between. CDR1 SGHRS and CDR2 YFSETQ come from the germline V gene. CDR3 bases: TGCGCCAGCAGCTTGGGGCCACGGGGGGACTATGGCTACACCTTC. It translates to CASSLGPRGDYGYTF.

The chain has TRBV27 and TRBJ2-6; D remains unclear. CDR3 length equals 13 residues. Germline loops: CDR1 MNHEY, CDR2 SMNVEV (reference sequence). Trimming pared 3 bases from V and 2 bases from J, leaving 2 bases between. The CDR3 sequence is CASSFTGANVLTF. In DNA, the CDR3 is TGTGCCAGCAGTTTTACTGGGGCCAACGTCCTGACTTTC.

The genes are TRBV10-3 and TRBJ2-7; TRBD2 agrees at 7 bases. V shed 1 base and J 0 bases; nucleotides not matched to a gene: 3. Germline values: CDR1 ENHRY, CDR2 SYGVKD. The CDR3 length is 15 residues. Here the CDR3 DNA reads TGTGCCATCAGTGAGTGGGAGGGGCGCTCCTACGAGCAGTACTTC. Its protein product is CAISEWEGRSYEQYF.

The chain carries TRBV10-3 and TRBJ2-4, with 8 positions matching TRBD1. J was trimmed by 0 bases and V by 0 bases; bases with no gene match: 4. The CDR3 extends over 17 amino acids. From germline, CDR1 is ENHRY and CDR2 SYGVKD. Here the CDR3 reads CAISESTGAGAKNIQYF. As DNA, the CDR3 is TGTGCCATCAGTGAGTCGACAGGGGCGGGAGCCAAAAACATTCAGTACTTC.

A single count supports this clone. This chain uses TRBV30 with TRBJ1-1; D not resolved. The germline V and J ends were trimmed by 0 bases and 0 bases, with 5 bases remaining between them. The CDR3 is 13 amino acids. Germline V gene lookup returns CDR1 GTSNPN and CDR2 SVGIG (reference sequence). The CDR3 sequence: CAWSVLVNTEAFF. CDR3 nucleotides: TGTGCCTGGAGTGTACTCGTGAACACTGAAGCTTTCTTT.

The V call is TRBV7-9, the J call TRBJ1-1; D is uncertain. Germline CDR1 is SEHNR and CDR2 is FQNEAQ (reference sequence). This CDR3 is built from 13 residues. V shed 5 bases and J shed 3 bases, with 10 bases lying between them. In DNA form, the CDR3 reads TGTGCCAGCAGCCCTGGACTACACACTGAAGCTTTCTTT. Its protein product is CASSPGLHTEAFF. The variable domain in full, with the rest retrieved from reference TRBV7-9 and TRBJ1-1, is DTGVSQNPRHKITKRGQNVTFRCDPISEHNRLYWYRQTLGQGPEFLTYFQNEAQLEKSRLLSDRFSAERPKGSFSTLEIQRTEQGDSAMYLCASSPGLHTEAFFGQGTRLTVV.

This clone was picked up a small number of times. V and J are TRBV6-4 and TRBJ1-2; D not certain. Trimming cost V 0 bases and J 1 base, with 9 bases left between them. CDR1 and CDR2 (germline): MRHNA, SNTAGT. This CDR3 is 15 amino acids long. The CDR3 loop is CASSDSPYSNYGYTF. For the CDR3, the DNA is TGTGCCAGCAGTGACTCGCCCTACAGTAACTATGGCTACACCTTC.

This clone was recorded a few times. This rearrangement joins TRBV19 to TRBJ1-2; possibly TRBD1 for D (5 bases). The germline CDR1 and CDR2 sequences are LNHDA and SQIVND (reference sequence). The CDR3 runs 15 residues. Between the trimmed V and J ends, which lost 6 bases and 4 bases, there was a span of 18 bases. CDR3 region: CASSYGTSTPYGYTF. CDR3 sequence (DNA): TGTGCCAGTAGCTACGGGACCTCTACCCCCTATGGCTACACCTTC.

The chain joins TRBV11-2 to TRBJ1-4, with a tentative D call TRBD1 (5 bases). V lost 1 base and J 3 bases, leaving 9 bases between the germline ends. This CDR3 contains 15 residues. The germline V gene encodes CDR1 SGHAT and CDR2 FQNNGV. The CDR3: CASSLGGRANEKLFF. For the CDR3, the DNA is TGTGCCAGCAGCTTAGGGGGGAGGGCTAATGAAAAACTGTTTTTT.

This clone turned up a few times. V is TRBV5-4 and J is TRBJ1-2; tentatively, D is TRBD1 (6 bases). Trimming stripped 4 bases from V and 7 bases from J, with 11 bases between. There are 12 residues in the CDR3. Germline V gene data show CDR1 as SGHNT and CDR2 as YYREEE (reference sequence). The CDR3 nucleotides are TGTGCCAGCAGCCCTGGACAGTCTGGCTACACCTTC. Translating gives CASSPGQSGYTF.

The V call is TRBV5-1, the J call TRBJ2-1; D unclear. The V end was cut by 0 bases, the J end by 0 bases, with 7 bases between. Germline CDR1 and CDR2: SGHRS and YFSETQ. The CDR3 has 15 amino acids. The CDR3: CASSLDTFSYNEQFF. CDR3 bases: TGCGCCAGCAGCTTGGATACTTTCTCCTACAATGAGCAGTTCTTC.